Listed here are 27 T cell receptor beta chains from one sample, sequenced in a study of CD8 T cells in Susac syndrome. cDNA came from about 0.46 to 1 ug RNA primed by random hexamers. Via MiXCR, TCRdb re-called the immunoSEQ multiplex PCR reads, giving one row per CDR3 protein. The sample holds some 220,000 distinct CDR3 sequences, about 95% seen once. The sequencing sample was made of CD4+ T cells from PBMCs. The receptors derive from a human donor with multiple sclerosis.

This sequence joins TRBV24-1 and TRBJ2-3; TRBD1 aligns across 7 bases. J gave up 5 bases and V 10 bases, and 5 bases lay outside the gene matches. CDR1 is KGHDR and CDR2 is SFDVKD in the germline V gene. The CDR3 is 12 residues long. The CDR3: CATGGVGDTQYF. CDR3 coding DNA: TGTGCCACAGGGGGCGTTGGAGATACGCAGTATTTT.

The V and J genes are TRBV6-1 and TRBJ2-3; 8 bases fit TRBD2. The CDR3 has 17 amino acids. V lost 8 bases to trimming and J lost 0 bases; unmatched junction nucleotides: 13. In germline, CDR1 is MNHNS, CDR2 SASEGT. The CDR3 DNA is TGTGCCAGCCGACCAGCGGGGGACCCCGTTAGCACAGATACGCAGTATTTT. This sequence encodes CASRPAGDPVSTDTQYF.

The CDR3 region is CASSNGRIADTEAFF. The DNA of the CDR3 is TGCGCCAGCAGCAACGGACGGATTGCGGACACTGAAGCTTTCTTT. This chain connects TRBV5-1 to TRBJ1-1; D is unclear. The CDR3 totals 15 residues. Germline-derived CDR1 and CDR2 are SGHRS and YFSETQ. The ends were cut back, 4 bases at V and 3 bases at J, with 16 bases in the middle.

This clonotype has only one observation. The chain links TRBV27 to TRBJ2-1; 11 bases fit TRBD2. Germline V gives CDR1 MNHEY, CDR2 SMNVEV (reference sequence). The junction had 9 bases not matched to a gene; V was cut back by 6 bases and J by 2 bases. The CDR3 covers 17 residues. The DNA for the CDR3 is TGTGCCAGCAGCTACGGGACTAGCGGCTACCCCTACAATGAGCAGTTCTTC. Encoded protein: CASSYGTSGYPYNEQFF.

This sequence joins TRBV20-1 and TRBJ2-1; D assignment may be TRBD1 or TRBD2 (5 bases each). The length of the CDR3 is 15 residues. The germline gives CDR1 DFQATT, CDR2 SNEGSKA (reference sequence). Trimming took off 0 bases at V and 6 bases at J, with 15 bases between the two ends. The CDR3 loop is CSARDPGTSANEQFF. The CDR3 DNA sequence: TGCAGTGCTAGAGATCCTGGGACGTCTGCCAATGAGCAGTTCTTC.

V is TRBV7-2 and J is TRBJ2-1, with 9 bases identical to TRBD2. Germline values: CDR1 SGHTA, CDR2 FQGNSA. CDR3 length: 13 residues. Trimming at V came to 11 bases and at J to 6 bases, leaving 8 bases not matched to a gene. The chain's CDR3 is CACGGAFSNEQFF. As DNA, the CDR3 is TGTGCCTGCGGGGGGGCCTTCAGCAATGAGCAGTTCTTC.

The V and J genes are TRBV20-1 and TRBJ2-1, with TRBD2 identical over 10 bases. V dropped 5 bases and J dropped 5; count of bases not matched to a gene: 6. Germline V gene data show CDR1 as DFQATT and CDR2 as SNEGSKA (reference sequence). The CDR3 has 14 residues. The CDR3 sequence: CSALVSGRHNEQFF. As DNA, the CDR3 is TGCAGTGCTTTGGTTAGCGGGAGGCACAATGAGCAGTTCTTC.

The V gene is TRBV29-1, the J gene TRBJ1-3; D is unresolved. The germline gives CDR1 SQVTM, CDR2 ANQGSEA. Trimming shortened V by 3 bases and J by 2 bases, and 8 bases separated the two germline ends. This CDR3 contains 13 residues. Here the CDR3 DNA reads TGCAGCGTTGATAACGGACCTGGAAACACCATATATTTT. Protein sequence: CSVDNGPGNTIYF.

J is TRBJ1-1 and V is TRBV29-1, with unresolved D. CDR1 and CDR2 (germline): SQVTM, ANQGSEA. CDR3 length: 12 amino acids. Trimming stripped 4 bases from V and 2 bases from J, with 8 bases between. CDR3 residues: CSVARSNTEAFF. In DNA form, the CDR3 reads TGCAGCGTTGCCAGAAGTAACACTGAAGCTTTCTTT.

This rearrangement joins TRBV20-1 to TRBJ1-5, with D maybe TRBD1 (5 bases). Trimming stripped 1 base from V and 4 bases from J, with 8 bases between. Germline V gives CDR1 DFQATT, CDR2 SNEGSKA (reference sequence). This CDR3 is 13 amino acids long. The CDR3 DNA reads as TGCAGTGCTAGAGTGACAGAAAATCAGCCCCAGCATTTT. Translated, it gives CSARVTENQPQHF.

V usage is TRBV27 and J usage is TRBJ2-1; D could derive from TRBD1 or TRBD2 (5 bases each). Germline CDR1 and CDR2: MNHEY and SMNVEV (reference sequence). V was clipped by 6 bases and J by 9 bases, with 24 bases between them. CDR3 length: 16 amino acids. CDR3 loop: CASRTGTVAIWGEQFF. The CDR3 bases are TGTGCCAGCAGAACCGGGACCGTGGCAATTTGGGGTGAGCAGTTCTTC.

This rearrangement joins TRBV2 to TRBJ2-7, with 7 bases identical to TRBD2. Germline V lookup: CDR1 SNHLY, CDR2 FYNNEI. The length of the CDR3 is 12 residues. The V segment lost 6 bases and the J segment 3 bases; nucleotides outside the gene matches: 2. The CDR3 is CASRGGFYEQYF. CDR3 nucleotide sequence: TGTGCCAGCAGGGGAGGGTTCTACGAGCAGTACTTC.

This chain uses TRBV15 with TRBJ2-3; D gene uncertain. V dropped 4 bases and J dropped 0 bases, with 8 bases sitting between them. The CDR3 totals 14 residues. Germline V gene lookup returns CDR1 LNHNV and CDR2 YYDKDF (reference sequence). DNA of the CDR3: TGTGCCACCAGCAATGGGATTAGCACAGATACGCAGTATTTT. Encoded protein: CATSNGISTDTQYF.

This clonotype was recorded once. V gene TRBV2 combines with J gene TRBJ1-5; 8 nucleotides agree with TRBD1. Losses at the gene ends were 10 bases for V and 4 bases for J; bases not matched to a gene: 6. The CDR3 is 13 residues long. CDR1 is SNHLY, CDR2 FYNNEI, per germline. CDR3 loop: CAISDRVNQPQHF. The DNA for the CDR3 is TGTGCCATCTCGGACAGGGTGAATCAGCCCCAGCATTTT.

The V gene is TRBV28, the J gene TRBJ2-7; 7 bases align to TRBD1. Per germline, CDR1 MDHEN and CDR2 SYDVKM. Losses at the gene ends were 5 bases for V and 6 bases for J; bases not matched to a gene: 13. This CDR3 is 15 amino acids long. The CDR3 loop reads CASSPPGTEIGEQYF. CDR3 bases: TGTGCCAGCAGTCCCCCCGGGACAGAAATAGGCGAGCAGTACTTC.

This rearrangement joins TRBV27 to TRBJ1-5, with 8 bases identical to TRBD1. V gave up 2 bases and J gave up 5 bases; unmatched junction bases: 2. Germline values: CDR1 MNHEY, CDR2 SMNVEV (reference sequence). The CDR3 runs to 14 residues. CDR3 in amino acids: CASSLGRGHQPQHF. DNA for the CDR3: TGTGCCAGCAGTTTAGGCAGGGGGCATCAGCCCCAGCATTTT.

This chain links TRBV20-1 with TRBJ1-2; D unclear. V was shortened by 2 bases and J by 4 bases, with 8 bases between the two germline ends. Germline V gives CDR1 DFQATT, CDR2 SNEGSKA (reference sequence). The CDR3 has 12 residues. The CDR3 reads CSARRGIYGYTF. CDR3 in DNA: TGCAGTGCTAGAAGAGGGATCTATGGCTACACCTTC.

The V call is TRBV20-1, the J call TRBJ2-1; the match to TRBD2 covers 13 bases. The germline V gene has CDR1 DFQATT and CDR2 SNEGSKA (reference sequence). The CDR3 is made up of 16 amino acids. The V gene end was trimmed by 4 bases and the J gene end by 8 bases; junction bases not matched to a gene: 11. CDR3 sequence (DNA): TGCAGTGCTACCCGAATGGGGACTAGCGGGAACTATGAGCAGTTCTTC. Translation: CSATRMGTSGNYEQFF.

The CDR3 DNA reads TGTGCCAGCACCAACCCGGGACTAGCGGAAAACATTCAGTACTTC. This codes for CASTNPGLAENIQYF. The V and J genes are TRBV6-1 and TRBJ2-4, with TRBD2 identical over 11 bases. Trimming at V came to 7 bases and at J to 5 bases, leaving 7 bases not matched to a gene. The germline CDR1 and CDR2 sequences are MNHNS and SASEGT. The CDR3 loop spans 15 amino acids.

The chain uses TRBV20-1 and TRBJ2-1, with 7 nucleotides matching TRBD2. Germline assignment: CDR1 DFQATT and CDR2 SNEGSKA (reference sequence). The CDR3 has 10 amino acids. The CDR3 region is CSAGAGREFF. The CDR3 nucleotides read TGCAGCGCGGGAGCGGGGCGGGAGTTCTTC.

The rearrangement joins TRBV5-1 to TRBJ2-7; possibly TRBD2 for D (5 bases). Trimming cost V 4 bases and J 2 bases, with 13 bases left between them. Germline lookup yields CDR1 SGHRS and CDR2 YFSETQ. The CDR3 is 14 amino acids. CDR3 residues: CASSPQAEAYEQYF. The CDR3 DNA reads as TGCGCCAGCAGCCCGCAGGCGGAGGCCTACGAGCAGTACTTC.

As concerns this clonotype: One junction end disagrees with the germline gene, perhaps due to a read error. The V and J genes are TRBV7-9 and TRBJ2-1; D possibly corresponds to TRBD1 (6 bases). CDR1 SEHNR and CDR2 FQNEAQ come from the germline V gene (reference sequence). This CDR3 is 10 amino acids long. CDR3 nucleotides: TGTGCCAGCGCCAACAGGGTCGCCCTCTTC. Translating gives CASANRVALF.

V is TRBV6-5 and J is TRBJ2-3, with 8 bases lining up with TRBD1. The CDR3 loop spans 14 amino acids. Per germline, CDR1 MNHEY and CDR2 SVGAGI. The junction had 7 bases not matched to a gene; V was cut back by 4 bases and J by 7 bases. CDR3 nucleotides: TGTGCCAGCAGTTTCCGGACAGGGCTGAATACGCAGTATTTT. Translating gives CASSFRTGLNTQYF.

The chain couples TRBV20-1 to TRBJ2-7; TRBD1 agrees at 10 bases. Germline values: CDR1 DFQATT, CDR2 SNEGSKA (reference sequence). The CDR3 is 12 residues long. The V segment lost 5 bases and the J segment 9 bases; nucleotides outside the gene matches: 7. Here the CDR3 DNA reads TGCAGTGCTGGGGGGACAGGGGTCGGGCAGTACTTC. Protein: CSAGGTGVGQYF.

This chain links TRBV15 with TRBJ2-3; 8 bases line up with TRBD1. CDR3 length equals 14 residues. The germline V gene has CDR1 LNHNV and CDR2 YYDKDF (reference sequence). V shed 5 bases and J 1 base; nucleotides not matched to a gene: 2. Written as DNA, the CDR3 is TGTGCCACCAGCCTGGACAGGGGCACAGATACGCAGTATTTT. Residues: CATSLDRGTDTQYF.

V gene TRBV7-9 combines with J gene TRBJ2-5, with a tentative D call TRBD2 (6 bases). Germline V gene lookup returns CDR1 SEHNR and CDR2 FQNEAQ (reference sequence). This CDR3 is 14 amino acids long. V was trimmed by 10 bases and J by 3 bases, leaving 18 bases between them. CDR3 sequence reads: CATSRRELEETQYF. CDR3 DNA sequence: TGTGCCACCTCTCGGAGGGAGTTGGAAGAGACCCAGTACTTC.

The CDR3: CASSLASPFSGQGDYEQYF. For the CDR3, the DNA is TGTGCCAGCAGCTTGGCCTCGCCCTTCAGTGGACAGGGGGACTACGAGCAGTACTTC. This chain links TRBV5-6 with TRBJ2-7, with 10 bases fitting TRBD1. The CDR3 has 19 amino acids. Losses at the gene ends were 0 bases for V and 3 bases for J; bases not matched to a gene: 15. CDR1 SGHDT and CDR2 YYEEEE come from the germline V gene.